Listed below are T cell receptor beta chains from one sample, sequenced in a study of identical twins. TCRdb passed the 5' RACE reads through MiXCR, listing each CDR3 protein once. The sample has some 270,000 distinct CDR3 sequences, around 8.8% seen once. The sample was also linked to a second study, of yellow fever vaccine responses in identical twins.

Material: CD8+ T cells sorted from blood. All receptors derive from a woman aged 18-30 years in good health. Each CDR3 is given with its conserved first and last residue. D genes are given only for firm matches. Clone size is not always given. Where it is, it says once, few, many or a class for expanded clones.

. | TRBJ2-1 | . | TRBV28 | CASSLVVGSNNEQFF | TGTGCCAGCAGTTTAGTAGTTGGGAGCAACAATGAGCAGTTCTTC
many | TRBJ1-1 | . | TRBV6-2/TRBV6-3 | CASRDGVILNTEAFF | TGTGCCAGCCGTGATGGGGTGATATTGAACACTGAAGCTTTCTTT
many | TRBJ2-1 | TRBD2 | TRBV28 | CASSSFTSGDNEQFF | TGTGCCAGCAGTTCTTTCACTAGCGGGGACAATGAGCAGTTCTTC
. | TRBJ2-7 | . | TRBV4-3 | CASSQVLEYEQYF | TGCGCCAGCAGCCAAGTGCTGGAGTACGAGCAGTACTTC
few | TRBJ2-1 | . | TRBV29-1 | CSVEAPAASEQFF | TGCAGCGTTGAAGCCCCTGCGGCCAGTGAGCAGTTCTTC
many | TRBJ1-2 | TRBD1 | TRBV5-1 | CASFDNGRQGVDGYTF | TGCGCCAGCTTCGACAATGGTAGACAGGGAGTGGATGGCTACACCTTC
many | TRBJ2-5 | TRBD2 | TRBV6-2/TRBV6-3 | CASSYSGLAGVGETQYF | TGTGCCAGCAGTTACTCAGGACTAGCGGGAGTAGGGGAGACCCAGTACTTC
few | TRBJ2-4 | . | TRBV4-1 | CVSSQDRQMDIQYF | TGCGTCAGCAGCCAAGATCGACAAATGGACATTCAGTACTTC
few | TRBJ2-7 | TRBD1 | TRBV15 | CATSTGTGAAYEQYF | TGTGCCACCAGCACCGGGACAGGGGCGGCCTACGAGCAGTACTTC
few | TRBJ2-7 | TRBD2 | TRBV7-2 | CASSSGRASYEQYF | TGTGCCAGCAGTAGCGGGAGGGCCTCCTACGAGCAGTACTTC
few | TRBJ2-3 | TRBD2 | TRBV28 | CASSLQLAGTDTQYF | TGTGCCAGCAGTTTACAACTAGCGGGCACAGATACGCAGTATTTT
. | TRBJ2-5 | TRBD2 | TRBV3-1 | CVTASGGEETQYF | TGCGTAACGGCTAGCGGGGGGGAAGAGACCCAGTACTTC
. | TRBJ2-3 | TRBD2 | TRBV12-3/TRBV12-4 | CASSLAGLAGEITDTQYF | TGTGCCAGCAGTTTAGCGGGACTAGCGGGGGAAATCACAGATACGCAGTATTTT
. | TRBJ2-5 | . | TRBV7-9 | CASSPTRGQETQYF | TGTGCCAGCAGCCCCACTCGGGGGCAAGAGACCCAGTACTTC
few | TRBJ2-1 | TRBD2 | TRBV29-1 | CSVTGRARDEQFF | TGCAGCGTAACCGGGAGGGCCCGGGATGAGCAGTTCTTC
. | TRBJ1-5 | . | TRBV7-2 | CASSLVRGTQPQHF | TGTGCCAGCAGCTTAGTTCGGGGGACCCAGCCCCAGCATTTT
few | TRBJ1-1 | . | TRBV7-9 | CASSPGEGTEAFF | TGTGCCAGCAGCCCGGGGGAGGGCACTGAAGCTTTCTTT
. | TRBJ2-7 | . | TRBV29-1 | CSASFQLSYEQYF | TGCAGCGCATCATTTCAGCTTTCCTACGAGCAGTACTTC